The subject of this entry is one TCR beta chain. No antigen is known for it. Base qualities were left out, and no much larger clone turns up one base away. TCRbeta CDR3 regions were amplified from genomic DNA by means of the immunoSEQ Assay, a bias-controlled multiplex PCR. On the study's bioinformatics: The number of nucleated cells in each sample was estimated by amplification of reference gene primers within the assay. To quantify the absolute abundance of each unique TCRbeta CDR3 rearrangement, sequence reads were collapsed and filtered. For each sample, productive Simpson clonality was calculated as the square root of Simpson's diversity index over productive rearrangements. Drawn from immuneACCESS, this table holds only the in-frame rearrangements with V and J called that TCRdb kept. Clones are partly lost; checked studies trace under half to an unresolved V gene and leave the rest unexplained. V, J and clone size reflect that table, while D and trimming were determined from the DNA. This sample is represented by around 76,000 clones; 75% to 85% of them were singletons. The ten largest clones take up less than 8% of the sample.

In Seattle, one collaborating source enrolled patients while the infection was active and tracked those patients longitudinally over the course of disease. Each collaborating institution followed its own protocols to collect whole blood in K2EDTA tubes. For TCRbeta analysis, collaborators shipped samples as frozen whole blood, isolated PBMCs, or DNA extracted from either of those sample types. The entry originates in a study of blood T cell repertoires in COVID-19 (TCRdb year 2020). Concerning the study at large: Collaborator samples came from the United States, Italy and Spain and covered acute and convalescent phases of COVID-19. The sample metadata nearly always contained a de-identified subject ID, COVID-19 status, age in years and sex. The samples were drawn from the first 160 participants of the ongoing ImmuneRACE study and from 1,200 or so subjects provided by 6 global collaborators. Subjects who had been exposed to COVID-19, were actively infected with it, or had recovered from it provided the deeply sampled blood TCRbeta repertoires that made up the dataset. HLA class I and class II types, where available, came from metadata supplied by the sample provider rather than from assay-based typing. The material from the prospective study consisted of cDNA or gDNA derived from T cells, B-cell-depleted T cells, or PBMCs. The repertoires were released in a freely available public database intended as a resource for research on the immune response to SARS-CoV-2. Study-wide conclusions, independent of this receptor: How much clinical and demographic metadata was included differed by source and by participant, and the metadata was provided uncurated.

For this chain, trimming is 1 base at the V end and 4 bases at the J end, and the number of junction bases without a gene match is 7. The germline V gene specifies SGHDN as CDR1 and FVKESK as CDR2. The CDR3 holds 16 amino acids from the cysteine to the phenylalanine. Only CDR3 DNA is held: 48 bases, read in frame from base 1. The sequencing input was peripheral blood. The receptor chain draws on TRBV14 and TRBJ2-1; 7 bases in the junction line up with TRBD2. This TCR was sampled from a man aged 25 to 40 with COVID-19, enrolled during active disease. The CDR3 region has the sequence CASSQADLAAYNEQFF. The bases are TGTGCCAGCAGCCAAGCGGACCTAGCGGCTTACAATGAGCAGTTCTTC. With all but the CDR3 taken from the reference TRBV14 and TRBJ2-1 genes, the full variable domain is: EAGVTQFPSHSVIEKGQTVTLRCDPISGHDNLYWYRRVMGKEIKFLLHFVKESKQDESGMPNNRFLAERTGGTYSTLKVQPAELEDSGVYFCASSQADLAAYNEQFFGPGTRLTVL.